The entry below gives a single T cell receptor (beta chain) sequence along with its context. Its antigen is not known. This entry belongs to a study of blood T cells in healthy people across ages. General study points: Higher naive T cell percentage went strongly together with higher TCR beta diversity.

For the second PCR, which ran for about 7 to 11 cycles, a sample-barcoded 5' primer and a J-beta primer mix were used. MiXCR, run by TCRdb on the 5' RACE reads, gives a single entry per CDR3 protein. The table lists around 1.5 million distinct CDR3 sequences, roughly 59% of them singletons, with more than 6% in the top ten. V was pared by 1 base and J by 9 bases, with 13 bases between. The germline V gene encodes CDR1 SQVTM and CDR2 ANQGSEA. This CDR3 is 13 amino acids long. Sequencing was carried out using blood. This receptor was identified in a man aged 18 to 35 in good health. This chain links TRBV29-1 with TRBJ2-1; D possibly corresponds to TRBD2 (6 bases). The CDR3 DNA reads TGCAGCGTTGAAGCGGGAGTGGGTGGTGAGCAGTTCTTC. Its protein product is CSVEAGVGGEQFF.